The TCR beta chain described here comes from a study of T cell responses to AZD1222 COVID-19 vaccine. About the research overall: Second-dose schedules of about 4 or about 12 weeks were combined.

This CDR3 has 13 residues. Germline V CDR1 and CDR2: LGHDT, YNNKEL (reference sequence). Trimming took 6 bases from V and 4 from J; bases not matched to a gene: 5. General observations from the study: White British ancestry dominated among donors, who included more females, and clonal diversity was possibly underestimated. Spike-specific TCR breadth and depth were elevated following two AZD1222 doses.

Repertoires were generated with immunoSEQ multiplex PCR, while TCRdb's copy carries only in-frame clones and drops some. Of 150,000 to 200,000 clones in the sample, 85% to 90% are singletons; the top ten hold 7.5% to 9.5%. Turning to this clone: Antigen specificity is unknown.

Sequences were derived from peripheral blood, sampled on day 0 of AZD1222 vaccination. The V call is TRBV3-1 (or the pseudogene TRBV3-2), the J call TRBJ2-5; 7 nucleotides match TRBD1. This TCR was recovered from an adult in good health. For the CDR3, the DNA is TGTGCCAGCAGACCGGACAGGATAGAGACCCAGTACTTC. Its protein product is CASRPDRIETQYF.